This entry describes one TCR beta chain. Its antigen is unknown. This specimen belongs to a study of cytomegalovirus exposure and HLA in healthy donors. Looked up from germline, CDR1 is GTSNPN and CDR2 is SVGIG (reference sequence). The CDR3 has 13 residues. V lost 2 bases and J lost 8, with 15 bases in between. Researchers ran the PCR with 60 Vbeta and 13 Jbeta primers. Assay: immunoSEQ multiplex PCR; the TCRdb copy retains only in-frame clones and omits some. The sample includes about 230,000 clones, about 80% seen only once; the top ten take about 0.6%. Broader study findings: Reports described diagnosis of cytomegalovirus status by the classifier as highly specific and sensitive. When presence/absence was analysed, sequencing depth was taken to be roughly uniform across donors.

This TCR derives from a woman aged 35 to 49 in good health and CMV-seronegative. The sample taken for sequencing was PBMCs. The V call is TRBV30, the J call TRBJ1-2, with D tentatively TRBD1 (5 bases). The DNA of the CDR3 is TGTGCCTGGAGTATTATGGTAGGGGAAGGCTACACCTTC. Protein product: CAWSIMVGEGYTF.